This note documents a single T cell receptor beta chain sequence. Its antigen is undetermined. The data derive from a study of graft-versus-host responses after intestinal transplantation. Study as a whole: Transplantation in recipients was multivisceral, liver-intestinal, or isolated intestinal. Each recipient received anti-thymocyte globulin induction, then tacrolimus and steroids for around three years.

Study results and caveats: The study found high graft-versus-host to host-versus-graft clonal ratios in allografts of patients with graft-donor T cell macrochimerism. GvH clones detected in recipient marrow included some appearing first in ileum or blood.

The CDR3 length is 16 residues. V lost 2 bases and J lost 0, with 13 bases in between. Germline V gene data show CDR1 as PRHDT and CDR2 as FYEKMQ (reference sequence). Assay used: immunoSEQ multiplex PCR; TCRdb lists only in-frame clones, some missing. Of 90,000 to 130,000 clones listed, just under 95% are singletons. The source of this sequence is a human donor who was the organ donor for an intestinal transplant. V usage is TRBV13 and J usage is TRBJ1-2; a weak D match, TRBD1 (6 bases). The sample in question was unstimulated CD8+ T cells sorted from spleen or lymph node cells, obtained before transplant. The chain's CDR3 is CASSLFTGIPNYGYTF. For the CDR3, the DNA is TGTGCCAGCAGCTTATTTACAGGGATACCTAACTATGGCTACACCTTC. Based on the CDR3 plus reference TRBV13 and TRBJ1-2, the full variable domain is AAGVIQSPRHLIKEKRETATLKCYPIPRHDTVYWYQQGPGQDPQFLISFYEKMQSDKGSIPDRFSAQQFSDYHSELNMSSLELGDSALYFCASSLFTGIPNYGYTFGSGTRLTVV.